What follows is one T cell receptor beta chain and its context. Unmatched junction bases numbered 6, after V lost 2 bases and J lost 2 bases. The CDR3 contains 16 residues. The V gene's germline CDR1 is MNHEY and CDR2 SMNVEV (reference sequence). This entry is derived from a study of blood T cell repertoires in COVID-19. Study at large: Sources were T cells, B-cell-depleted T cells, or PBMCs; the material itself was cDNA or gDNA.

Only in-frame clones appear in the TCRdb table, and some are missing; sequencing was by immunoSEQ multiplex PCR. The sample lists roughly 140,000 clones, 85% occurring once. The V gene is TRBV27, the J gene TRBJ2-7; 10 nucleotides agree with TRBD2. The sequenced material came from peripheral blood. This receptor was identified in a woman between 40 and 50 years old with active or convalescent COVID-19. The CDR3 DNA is TGTGCCAGCAGTTTAGCTAGCGGGAGCTTCCCCTACGAGCAGTACTTC. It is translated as CASSLASGSFPYEQYF.